These T cell receptor beta chains were read from a single sample in a study of blood T cells in healthy people across ages. One entry per CDR3 protein results from TCRdb running MiXCR on the 5' RACE reads. In the table there are about 800,000 distinct CDR3 sequences, around 25% of which are singletons. These data were likewise used in another study, on T cells of mothers and their children.

Sequencing was carried out using blood. The receptors derive from a boy between 5 and 17 years old in good health. The CDR3 runs from the conserved cysteine through the conserved F or W. Each record gives: J gene, V gene, D gene, clone size, CDR3 DNA, CDR3 protein. The D gene is left open where the match is weak. A clone size is listed for some rows: how often the clone was seen (once, few, many), or a class if it is expanded.

J gene: TRBJ2-7; V gene: TRBV28; D gene: TRBD2; clone size: -; CDR3 DNA: TGTGCCAGCAGTTTGAAGCGGGGCCTCTCCTACGAGCAGTACTTC; CDR3 protein: CASSLKRGLSYEQYF
J gene: TRBJ2-5; V gene: TRBV28; D gene: -; clone size: few; CDR3 DNA: TGTGCCAGCAGTTTTGGTCCGGAGACCCAGTACTTC; CDR3 protein: CASSFGPETQYF
J gene: TRBJ1-1; V gene: TRBV27; D gene: TRBD1; clone size: few; CDR3 DNA: TGTGCCAGCAGTACCTGGACAGGGCTGAACACTGAAGCTTTCTTT; CDR3 protein: CASSTWTGLNTEAFF
J gene: TRBJ2-1; V gene: TRBV11-1; D gene: TRBD1; clone size: -; CDR3 DNA: TGTGCCAGCAGCTTGGGGGCAAGGACAGGGCCTCTGAATGAGCAGTTCTTC; CDR3 protein: CASSLGARTGPLNEQFF
J gene: TRBJ1-2; V gene: TRBV7-2; D gene: TRBD1; clone size: -; CDR3 DNA: TGTGCCAGCAGCTTATCGTCAGGGGGGGGGGACGGCTACACCTTC; CDR3 protein: CASSLSSGGGDGYTF
J gene: TRBJ1-5; V gene: TRBV7-8; D gene: -; clone size: -; CDR3 DNA: TGTGCCAGCAGCTTGGACAGAAATCAGCCCCGGCATTTT; CDR3 protein: CASSLDRNQPRHF
J gene: TRBJ2-7; V gene: TRBV7-6; D gene: -; clone size: few; CDR3 DNA: TGTGCCAGCAGCTCCGCCGGTACAGTGGAGCAGTACTTC; CDR3 protein: CASSSAGTVEQYF
J gene: TRBJ2-5; V gene: TRBV3-1; D gene: -; clone size: -; CDR3 DNA: TGTGCCAGCAGCAGTCTTAGTACGTACCAAGAGACCCAGTACTTC; CDR3 protein: CASSSLSTYQETQYF
J gene: TRBJ2-7; V gene: TRBV20-1; D gene: -; clone size: -; CDR3 DNA: TGCAGTGCGACAAAAAACAGCGTTGCGCCCTACGAGCAGTACTTC; CDR3 protein: CSATKNSVAPYEQYF
J gene: TRBJ2-1; V gene: TRBV15; D gene: TRBD2; clone size: -; CDR3 DNA: TGTGCCACCAGTACCGGAGGACTAGCGGGACCCCCCCAGTTCTTC; CDR3 protein: CATSTGGLAGPPQFF
J gene: TRBJ2-5; V gene: TRBV13; D gene: TRBD1; clone size: -; CDR3 DNA: TGTGCCAGCAGCGGACAGGGGCTCCAAGAGACCCAGTACTTC; CDR3 protein: CASSGQGLQETQYF
J gene: TRBJ1-2; V gene: TRBV3-1; D gene: -; clone size: -; CDR3 DNA: TGTGCCAGCAGCCAAGGAAGGCGAGGAGGGGGCTACACCTTC; CDR3 protein: CASSQGRRGGGYTF
J gene: TRBJ1-1; V gene: TRBV20-1; D gene: -; clone size: few; CDR3 DNA: TGCAGTGCTTTCGGGGTGAACACTGAAGCTTTCTTT; CDR3 protein: CSAFGVNTEAFF
J gene: TRBJ2-3; V gene: TRBV7-3; D gene: -; clone size: few; CDR3 DNA: TGTGCCAGCAGCTTAATTCCCTTGAAGGGTGCCACAGATACGCAGTATTTT; CDR3 protein: CASSLIPLKGATDTQYF
J gene: TRBJ2-1; V gene: TRBV20-1; D gene: TRBD2; clone size: few; CDR3 DNA: TGCAGTGCTATGCTGCTAGCGGGATCCGTTGGGGCCCGTTACAATGAGCAGTTCTTC; CDR3 protein: CSAMLLAGSVGARYNEQFF
J gene: TRBJ2-3; V gene: TRBV20-1; D gene: TRBD2; clone size: few; CDR3 DNA: TGCAGTGCTACTAGCGGGAGGCGCACAGATACGCAGTATTTT; CDR3 protein: CSATSGRRTDTQYF
J gene: TRBJ2-7; V gene: TRBV12-3/TRBV12-4; D gene: TRBD2; clone size: few; CDR3 DNA: TGTGCCAGCAGAACCGGGACTAGACACGAGCAGTACTTC; CDR3 protein: CASRTGTRHEQYF
J gene: TRBJ2-7; V gene: TRBV28; D gene: TRBD1; clone size: -; CDR3 DNA: TGTGCCAGCAGTACACACTCGACAGGGGGCTGGTACGAGCAGTACTTC; CDR3 protein: CASSTHSTGGWYEQYF
J gene: TRBJ2-7; V gene: TRBV6-2/TRBV6-3; D gene: TRBD2; clone size: -; CDR3 DNA: TGTGCCAGCAGTGGGGTACGGACTAGCGGCGACGAGCAGTACTTC; CDR3 protein: CASSGVRTSGDEQYF
J gene: TRBJ1-1; V gene: TRBV29-1; D gene: -; clone size: -; CDR3 DNA: TGCAGCGTTGAAGAAGACATTCACCCTGAAGCTTTCTTT; CDR3 protein: CSVEEDIHPEAFF
J gene: TRBJ2-3; V gene: TRBV3-1; D gene: -; clone size: few; CDR3 DNA: TGTGCCAGCAGTGGACCTCTCTCACCCGGCGGAGATACGCAGTATTTT; CDR3 protein: CASSGPLSPGGDTQYF
J gene: TRBJ1-2; V gene: TRBV18; D gene: -; clone size: few; CDR3 DNA: TGTGCCAGCTCACCTCAGGGGAATGGCTACACCTTC; CDR3 protein: CASSPQGNGYTF
J gene: TRBJ2-5; V gene: TRBV7-2; D gene: -; clone size: -; CDR3 DNA: TGTGCCAGCAGCAAAGACTGGATCCAAGAGACCCAGTACTTC; CDR3 protein: CASSKDWIQETQYF
J gene: TRBJ1-6; V gene: TRBV11-2; D gene: -; clone size: -; CDR3 DNA: TGTGCCAGCAGCTTAATTGGCAGGGAGGGGTCACCCCTCCACTTT; CDR3 protein: CASSLIGREGSPLHF
J gene: TRBJ1-1; V gene: TRBV9; D gene: -; clone size: -; CDR3 DNA: TGTGCCATCTACGGGTCTTTGAGGGTTGAAGCTTTCTTT; CDR3 protein: CAIYGSLRVEAFF
J gene: TRBJ1-2; V gene: TRBV13; D gene: -; clone size: once; CDR3 DNA: TGTGCCAGCAGCTTAGGGGACCCCCATGGCTACACCTTC; CDR3 protein: CASSLGDPHGYTF
J gene: TRBJ2-2; V gene: TRBV27; D gene: -; clone size: few; CDR3 DNA: TGTGCCAGCAGTTTTGGCGCCCCCGGGGAGCTGTTTTTT; CDR3 protein: CASSFGAPGELFF
J gene: TRBJ1-5; V gene: TRBV20-1; D gene: TRBD1; clone size: -; CDR3 DNA: TGCAGTGCTAGAGGACAGGGGACGCAGCCCCAGCATTTT; CDR3 protein: CSARGQGTQPQHF
J gene: TRBJ2-1; V gene: TRBV9; D gene: TRBD2; clone size: -; CDR3 DNA: TGTGCCAGCAGCACCGGGACTAGCACCCGAGCCCGTTACAATGAGCAGTTCTTC; CDR3 protein: CASSTGTSTRARYNEQFF
J gene: TRBJ1-2; V gene: TRBV7-9; D gene: -; clone size: few; CDR3 DNA: TGTGCCAGCAGCTTAATCTCTGGAGTACTGAACTATGGCTACACCTTC; CDR3 protein: CASSLISGVLNYGYTF
J gene: TRBJ2-1; V gene: TRBV4-1; D gene: TRBD2; clone size: -; CDR3 DNA: TGCGCCAGCAGCCTTTCTAGCGGGAGGGCCGAGGTTGAGCAGTTCTTC; CDR3 protein: CASSLSSGRAEVEQFF
J gene: TRBJ2-7; V gene: TRBV6-2/TRBV6-3; D gene: TRBD1; clone size: few; CDR3 DNA: TGTGCCAGCAGTTACCATGGACAGGGCTACGAGCAGTACTTC; CDR3 protein: CASSYHGQGYEQYF
J gene: TRBJ1-6; V gene: TRBV18; D gene: -; clone size: few; CDR3 DNA: TGTGCCAGCTCACCTGACGAAGCACTCAGCGGGGGCGAGGGCTCCTATAATTCACCCCTCCACTTT; CDR3 protein: CASSPDEALSGGEGSYNSPLHF
J gene: TRBJ2-1; V gene: TRBV20-1; D gene: -; clone size: -; CDR3 DNA: TGCAGTGCTAGAGACGTCGGGACCTCTGAGTTCTTC; CDR3 protein: CSARDVGTSEFF
J gene: TRBJ2-5; V gene: TRBV18; D gene: -; clone size: few; CDR3 DNA: TGTGCCAGCTCTCAGAGGGGGAATGAAGAGACCCAGTACTTC; CDR3 protein: CASSQRGNEETQYF
J gene: TRBJ1-4; V gene: TRBV29-1; D gene: TRBD1; clone size: -; CDR3 DNA: TGCAGCACAAGACAGGGAGGTGAAAAACTGTTTTTT; CDR3 protein: CSTRQGGEKLFF
J gene: TRBJ2-3; V gene: TRBV4-3; D gene: -; clone size: -; CDR3 DNA: TGCGCCAGCAGCCAAGTAGAGGGAGGAGATACGCAGTATTTT; CDR3 protein: CASSQVEGGDTQYF